The rows below give T cell receptor beta chains drawn from one sample of a study of blood T cell repertoires in COVID-19. Using immunoSEQ multiplex PCR, the repertoire was profiled, and TCRdb retains in-frame clones only, with some absent. This table has around 250,000 clones, approximately 84% appearing once. Sequenced: PBMCs or T cells enriched from blood (not recorded which). The receptor set was obtained from a young man who had recovered from COVID-19. The CDR3 runs from the conserved cysteine through the conserved F or W. D genes are given only for firm matches. Rows may omit the clone size; those that give it use once, few, many or a size class.

CDR3 protein: CASRTLLAGEEFF
CDR3 DNA: TGTGCCAGCAGGACGTTACTAGCGGGAGAGGAGTTCTTC
J gene: TRBJ2-1
V gene: TRBV27
D gene: TRBD2
clone size: -

CDR3 protein: CASSPGGSTNEKLFF
CDR3 DNA: TGCGCCAGCAGCCCCGGGGGATCAACTAATGAAAAACTGTTTTTT
J gene: TRBJ1-4
V gene: TRBV5-1
D gene: -
clone size: -

CDR3 protein: CASSPDRVTLTGELFF
CDR3 DNA: TGTGCCAGCTCACCGGACAGGGTAACTCTCACCGGGGAGCTGTTTTTT
J gene: TRBJ2-2
V gene: TRBV18
D gene: TRBD1
clone size: -

CDR3 protein: CASSQQSWEETQYF
CDR3 DNA: TGTGCCAGCAGCCAGCAATCGTGGGAGGAGACCCAGTACTTC
J gene: TRBJ2-5
V gene: TRBV14
D gene: -
clone size: once

CDR3 protein: CASSRGLAGGRDTQYF
CDR3 DNA: TGTGCCAGCAGTAGAGGACTAGCGGGGGGCAGAGATACGCAGTATTTT
J gene: TRBJ2-3
V gene: TRBV25-1
D gene: TRBD2
clone size: -

CDR3 protein: CASSPFSGTSGIVEQFF
CDR3 DNA: TGTGCCAGCTCACCCTTTTCCGGGACTAGCGGGATCGTTGAGCAGTTCTTC
J gene: TRBJ2-1
V gene: TRBV18
D gene: TRBD2
clone size: once

CDR3 protein: CASSFRDTAYEQYF
CDR3 DNA: TGTGCCAGCAGCTTCCGGGACACCGCCTACGAGCAGTACTTC
J gene: TRBJ2-7
V gene: TRBV7-8
D gene: -
clone size: -

CDR3 protein: CASRTGDRVVGGYTF
CDR3 DNA: TGTGCCAGCAGGACCGGAGACAGGGTTGTGGGTGGCTACACCTTC
J gene: TRBJ1-2
V gene: TRBV28
D gene: TRBD1
clone size: -

CDR3 protein: CATSDLAGADTDTQYF
CDR3 DNA: TGTGCCACCAGTGATTTGGCAGGGGCCGACACAGATACGCAGTATTTT
J gene: TRBJ2-3
V gene: TRBV24-1
D gene: -
clone size: -

CDR3 protein: CASSRFGTALNSPLHF
CDR3 DNA: TGTGCCAGCAGCCGTTTCGGGACAGCCTTAAATTCACCCCTCCACTTT
J gene: TRBJ1-6
V gene: TRBV3-1/TRBV3-2
D gene: TRBD1
clone size: -

CDR3 protein: CASITSRAIGEKLFF
CDR3 DNA: TGTGCCAGCATCACAAGCAGGGCCATCGGGGAAAAACTGTTTTTT
J gene: TRBJ1-4
V gene: TRBV6-5
D gene: -
clone size: -

CDR3 protein: CSVENRGGEQYF
CDR3 DNA: TGCAGCGTTGAGAACAGGGGTGGGGAGCAGTACTTC
J gene: TRBJ2-7
V gene: TRBV29-1
D gene: TRBD1
clone size: -

CDR3 protein: CASSQEASGEANEKLFF
CDR3 DNA: TGCGCCAGCAGCCAAGAAGCTTCGGGGGAGGCTAATGAAAAACTGTTTTTT
J gene: TRBJ1-4
V gene: TRBV4-1
D gene: -
clone size: once

CDR3 protein: CASSLASAGTGELFF
CDR3 DNA: TGCGCCAGCAGCTTGGCTAGCGCGGGTACCGGGGAGCTGTTTTTT
J gene: TRBJ2-2
V gene: TRBV5-1
D gene: -
clone size: -

CDR3 protein: CASSQDAAARRPLHF
CDR3 DNA: TGTGCCAGCAGCCAAGATGCGGCGGCCCGTAGGCCCCTCCACTTT
J gene: TRBJ1-6
V gene: TRBV14
D gene: -
clone size: -

CDR3 protein: CASSTSGLSGANVLTF
CDR3 DNA: TGTGCCAGCAGTACTAGCGGGTTGTCTGGGGCCAACGTCCTGACTTTC
J gene: TRBJ2-6
V gene: TRBV6-2/TRBV6-3
D gene: TRBD2
clone size: -